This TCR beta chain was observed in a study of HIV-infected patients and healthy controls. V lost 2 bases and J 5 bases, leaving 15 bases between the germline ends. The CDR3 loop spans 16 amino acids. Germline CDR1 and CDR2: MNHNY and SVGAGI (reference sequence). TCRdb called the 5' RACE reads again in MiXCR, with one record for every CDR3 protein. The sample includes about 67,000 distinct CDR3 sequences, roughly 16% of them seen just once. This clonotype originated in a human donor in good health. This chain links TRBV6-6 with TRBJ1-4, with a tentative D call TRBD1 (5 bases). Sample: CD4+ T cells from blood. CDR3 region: CASSYDLPQGNEKLFF. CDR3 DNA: TGTGCCAGCAGTTACGATCTCCCCCAGGGCAATGAAAAACTGTTTTTT.